The rows below give T cell receptor beta chains drawn from one sample of a study of chemoradiotherapy in HPV16-positive cancers. TCRdb keeps only in-frame clones here, not all; method: immunoSEQ multiplex PCR. The sample contains 3,000 to 4,000 clones, 75% to 90% of which appear only once. The specimen comprised tumor tissue, sampled from a patient who underwent chemoradiotherapy. These receptors all stem from a human donor with HPV-associated anogenital cancer. CDR3s include the opening cysteine and the closing phenylalanine or tryptophan. The D gene is left open where the match is weak. The size entry is marked missing in some rows and otherwise reads once, few, many or a size class.

>NA|TRBV14|TRBJ1-2|NA
TGTGCCAGCAGCCAAGATGGTCGGATGTATGGCTACACCTTC
CASSQDGRMYGYTF
>TRBD1|TRBV5-1|TRBJ1-4|NA
TGCGCCAGCAGCTTGGGACAGGGGGGGGAAAAACTGTTTTTT
CASSLGQGGEKLFF
>TRBD1|TRBV5-8|TRBJ2-1|NA
TGTGCCAGCAGCTCGGGACAGACCTTCAATGAGCAGTTCTTC
CASSSGQTFNEQFF
>NA|TRBV27|TRBJ2-7|NA
TGTGCCAGACGCATCCGAAGCGGGTTCCTACCGGGAGAGCAGTACTTC
CARRIRSGFLPGEQYF
>NA|TRBV4-2|TRBJ2-1|few
TGTGCCAGCAGCCAAGATCGGCCGGGACTGGAAATGCAGTTCTTC
CASSQDRPGLEMQFF
>TRBD2|TRBV5-1|TRBJ2-1|NA
TGCGCCAGCAGGCCTAGCGGGTACGCCTACAATGAGCAGTTCTTC
CASRPSGYAYNEQFF
>TRBD1|TRBV6-1|TRBJ1-2|few
TGTGCCAGCAGTGAAAGGGGTAGGACAGGGTTTGGCTACACCTTC
CASSERGRTGFGYTF
>NA|TRBV6-1|TRBJ1-5|NA
TGTGCCAGCAGTGGCCAAAGCAATCAGCCCCAGCATTTT
CASSGQSNQPQHF
>NA|TRBV5-1|TRBJ2-5|NA
TGCGCCAGCAGCTTGGCCTCTTTTACGCTGGGGGAGACCCAGTACTTC
CASSLASFTLGETQYF
>NA|TRBV6-4|TRBJ1-4|NA
TGTGCCAGCAGTGAGGGCGGAGGAGTCAATGAAAAACTGTTTTTT
CASSEGGGVNEKLFF
>NA|TRBV2|TRBJ1-1|NA
TGTGCCAGCACAGAGGGTGAGAACACTGAAGCTTTCTTT
CASTEGENTEAFF
>NA|TRBV7-3|TRBJ1-1|NA
TGTGCCAGCAGCTTAAGGGGGATGAACACTGAAGCTTTCTTT
CASSLRGMNTEAFF
>NA|TRBV19|TRBJ1-6|NA
TGTGCCAGTGGTAGAGGGCCTAGCTCACCCCTCCACTTT
CASGRGPSSPLHF
>NA|TRBV28|TRBJ2-7|once
TGTGCCAGCAGTTGGCAGGGTATCGGAACCTACGAGCAGTACTTC
CASSWQGIGTYEQYF
>TRBD2|TRBV6-1|TRBJ2-1|NA
TGTGCCAGCAGTGAACGGGGGCGGGGGGACAATGAGCAGTTCTTC
CASSERGRGDNEQFF
>TRBD1|TRBV5-5|TRBJ2-7|NA
TGTGCCAGCAGACGGGGACAGAGCTCCTACGAGCAGTACTTC
CASRRGQSSYEQYF
>NA|TRBV11-2|TRBJ1-1|NA
TGTGCCAGCAGCTTCGATCTAGGGAGAATTGGCGGGAACACTGAAGCTTTCTTT
CASSFDLGRIGGNTEAFF
>NA|TRBV7-3|TRBJ2-1|NA
TGTGCCAGCAGCTTTGGAATAGTGGGAAACAATGAGCAGTTCTTC
CASSFGIVGNNEQFF
>NA|TRBV10-3|TRBJ2-5|NA
TGTGCCATCAGTGATGGGGTCCAAGAGACCCAGTACTTC
CAISDGVQETQYF
>NA|TRBV5-8|TRBJ2-7|NA
TGTGCCAGCAGCTTGTTCCCACCGAGCTCCTACGAGCAGTACTTC
CASSLFPPSSYEQYF
>TRBD2|TRBV5-4|TRBJ2-7|NA
TGTGCCAGCAGCTTGGCCGGGGTAGCGGGAGGTTACGAGCAGTACTTC
CASSLAGVAGGYEQYF
>NA|TRBV6-1|TRBJ2-5|NA
TGTGCCAGCAGTTGGACTACCAGGCTGGGAGAGACCCAGTACTTC
CASSWTTRLGETQYF
>NA|TRBV19|TRBJ2-1|few
TGTGCCAGTAGTATTTTGGGCTACAATGAGCAGTTCTTC
CASSILGYNEQFF
>NA|TRBV27|TRBJ2-1|NA
TGTGCCAGCAGTTTATTCCCCCGGGACACCGCCTACAATGAGCAGTTCTTC
CASSLFPRDTAYNEQFF
>NA|TRBV11-2|TRBJ2-3|once
TGTGCCAGCAGCTTAAATCCGGGGGGCACAGATACGCAGTATTTT
CASSLNPGGTDTQYF
>TRBD2|TRBV6-1|TRBJ2-1|NA
TGTGCCAGCATGATATCCAGCGGGGGGTACAATGAGCAGTTCTTC
CASMISSGGYNEQFF
>TRBD1|TRBV30|TRBJ1-3|NA
TGTGCCTGGAGTGTAACAGGGGGCTTTTTTGGAAACACCATATATTTT
CAWSVTGGFFGNTIYF
>TRBD2|TRBV9|TRBJ2-1|NA
TGTGCCAGCAGCGTAGGGCTAGCGGCCAATGAGCAGTTCTTC
CASSVGLAANEQFF
>TRBD2|TRBV7-9|TRBJ2-5|NA
TGTGCCAGCAGCCCGGGACTAGCGGGGGTCCGGGAGACCCAGTACTTC
CASSPGLAGVRETQYF
>NA|TRBV7-3|TRBJ2-2|few
TGTGCCAGCAGGGACGGGACGCTTAACACCGGGGAGCTGTTTTTT
CASRDGTLNTGELFF
>NA|TRBV7-6|TRBJ1-5|NA
TGTGCCAGCAGCTTAGCCTCAGGTCTAAATCAGCCCCAGCATTTT
CASSLASGLNQPQHF
>NA|TRBV18|TRBJ2-7|NA
TGTGCCAGCTCACCAGCAGCAGGGAGCTCCTACGAGCAGTACTTC
CASSPAAGSSYEQYF